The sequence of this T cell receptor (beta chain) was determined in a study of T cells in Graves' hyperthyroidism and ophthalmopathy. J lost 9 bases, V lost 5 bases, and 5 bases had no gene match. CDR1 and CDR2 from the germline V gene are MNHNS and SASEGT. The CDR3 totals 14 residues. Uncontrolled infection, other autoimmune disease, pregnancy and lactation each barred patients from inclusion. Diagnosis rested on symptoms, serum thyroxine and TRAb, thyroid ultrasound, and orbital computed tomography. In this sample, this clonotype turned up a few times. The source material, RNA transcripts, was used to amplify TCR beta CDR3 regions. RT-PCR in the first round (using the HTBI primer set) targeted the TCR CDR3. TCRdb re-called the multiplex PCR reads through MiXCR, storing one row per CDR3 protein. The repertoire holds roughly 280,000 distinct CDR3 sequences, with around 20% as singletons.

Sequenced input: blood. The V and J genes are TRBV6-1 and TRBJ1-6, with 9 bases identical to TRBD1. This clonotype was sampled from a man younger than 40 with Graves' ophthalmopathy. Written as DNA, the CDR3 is TGTGCCAGCAGTCCGGGACAGGGACCTTCACCCCTCCACTTT. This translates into CASSPGQGPSPLHF.